This T cell receptor beta chain comes out of a study of T cells after yellow fever vaccination. Across the whole study: It was SMART-Seq v4 Ultra Low Input that prepared the fractions with low cell numbers.

The CDR3 runs 14 residues. Trimming at V came to 5 bases and at J to 3 bases, leaving 7 bases not matched to a gene. Germline CDR1 is SGHAT and CDR2 is FQNNGV. About this clonotype itself: The antigen is not known.

By 5'RACE template switching, TCR cDNA was produced, with a universal primer site and UMIs added in the process. TCRdb independently ran MiXCR on the 5' RACE reads; one entry per CDR3 protein. The sample contains hundreds of thousands of distinct CDR3 sequences, around 20% of which appear only once. Broader study findings: Abundant contaminating clonotypes from the bulk population could appear in FACS-sorted repertoires.

The rearrangement links TRBV11-2 to TRBJ2-7, with 7 bases that match TRBD1. The sequencing here drew on PBMCs, taken before the yellow fever booster vaccination. The receptor comes from a man younger than 35 who received the YFV17D yellow fever vaccine. CDR3 sequence reads: CASSAYRGVYEQYF. For the CDR3, the DNA is TGTGCCAGCAGCGCATACAGGGGCGTCTACGAGCAGTACTTC.